This T cell receptor beta chain was identified in a study of T cells in Graves' hyperthyroidism and ophthalmopathy. Study conclusions and caveats: A median approximately 6.5 months before onset, the model predicted ophthalmopathy. Most clonotypes that expanded in the thyroid above 0.001 also showed up in blood.

There are many counts of this clonotype. Its specificity is not known. TCR beta CDR3 region amplification was performed from RNA transcripts. HTBI primers were employed in a first-round RT-PCR of the TCR CDR3. TCRdb analysed the multiplex PCR reads with MiXCR anew, one entry per CDR3 protein. This table has some 530,000 distinct CDR3 sequences, about 20% appearing once. The germline CDR1 and CDR2 sequences are MDHEN and SYDVKM. V was clipped by 5 bases and J by 3 bases, with 11 bases between them. The CDR3 loop spans 14 amino acids. Duration under 3 months, a NOSPECS grade of at least 4, and a Clinical Activity Score of at least 3 characterized the ophthalmopathy patients. Fresh peripheral blood, less than 11 ml of it, supplied the PBMCs.

The V and J genes are TRBV28 and TRBJ1-5; D remains unclear. Sequencing was carried out using blood. The clonotype was recovered from a woman in her seventies with Graves' ophthalmopathy. CDR3 protein: CASSQIDYNQPQHF. The CDR3 nucleotides are TGTGCCAGCAGTCAAATCGACTACAATCAGCCCCAGCATTTT.